This T cell receptor (beta chain) stems from a study of blood T cell repertoires in COVID-19. As for the study in general: COVID-19 samples, acute and convalescent, were from the United States, Italy and Spain. The cDNA or gDNA used as material had been derived from T cells, B-cell-depleted T cells, or PBMCs.

The authors' processing: Reference gene primer amplification in the assay estimated nucleated cell counts. Clones were read by immunoSEQ multiplex PCR, and TCRdb kept only the in-frame ones, dropping some. V and J calls and clone size are as listed in that table; D and trimming were resolved from the DNA. The table includes roughly 200,000 clones, approximately 84% detected once. This clonotype was obtained from an older woman with active or convalescent COVID-19. Sequenced material: peripheral blood.

CDR3 region: CASSSPGAQTSGRLYEQYF. The CDR3 nucleotides are TGTGCCAGCAGTTCACCTGGGGCCCAGACTAGCGGGAGACTCTACGAGCAGTACTTC. V gene TRBV28 combines with J gene TRBJ2-7; TRBD2 agrees at 12 bases. Germline loops: CDR1 MDHEN, CDR2 SYDVKM. The CDR3 sequence is 19 residues long. V shed 4 bases, J shed 3 bases, and the junction held 16 bases outside the gene matches. The full variable domain, its missing parts supplied by reference TRBV28 and TRBJ2-7, is DVKVTQSSRYLVKRTGEKVFLECVQDMDHENMFWYRQDPGLGLRLIYFSYDVKMKEKGDIPEGYSVSREKKERFSLILESASTNQTSMYLCASSSPGAQTSGRLYEQYFGPGTRLTVT.